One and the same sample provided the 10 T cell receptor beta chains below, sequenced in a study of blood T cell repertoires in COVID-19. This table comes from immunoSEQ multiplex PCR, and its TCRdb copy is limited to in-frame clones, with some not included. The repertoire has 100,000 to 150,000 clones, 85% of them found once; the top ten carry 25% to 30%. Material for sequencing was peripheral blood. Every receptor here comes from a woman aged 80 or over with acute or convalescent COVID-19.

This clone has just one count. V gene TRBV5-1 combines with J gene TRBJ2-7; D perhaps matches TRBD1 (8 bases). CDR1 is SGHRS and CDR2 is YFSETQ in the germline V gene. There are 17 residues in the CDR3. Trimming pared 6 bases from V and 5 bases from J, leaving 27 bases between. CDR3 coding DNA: TGCGCCAGCACCCTAACGGTGGACAGGGCGGGGGAGAACGAGCAGTACTTC. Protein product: CASTLTVDRAGENEQYF.

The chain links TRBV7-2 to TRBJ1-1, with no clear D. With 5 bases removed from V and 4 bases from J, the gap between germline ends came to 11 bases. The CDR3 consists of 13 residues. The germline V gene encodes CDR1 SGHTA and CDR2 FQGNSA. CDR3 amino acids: CASSPPSLTEAFF. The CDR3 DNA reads TGTGCCAGCAGCCCCCCTAGCCTCACTGAAGCTTTCTTT.

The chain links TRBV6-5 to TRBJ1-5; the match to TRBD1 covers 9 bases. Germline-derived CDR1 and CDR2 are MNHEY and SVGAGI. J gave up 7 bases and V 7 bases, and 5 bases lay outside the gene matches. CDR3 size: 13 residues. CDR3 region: CASKQGANQPQHF. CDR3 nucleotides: TGTGCCAGCAAACAGGGGGCAAACCAGCCCCAGCATTTT.

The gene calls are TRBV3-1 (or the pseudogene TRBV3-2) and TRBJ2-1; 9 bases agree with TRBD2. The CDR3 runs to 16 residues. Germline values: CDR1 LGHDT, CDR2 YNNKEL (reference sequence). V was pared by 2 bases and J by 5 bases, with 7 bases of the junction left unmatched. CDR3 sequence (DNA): TGTGCCAGCAGCCAACCGGCTAGCGGGGCACACAATGAGCAGTTCTTC. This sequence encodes CASSQPASGAHNEQFF.

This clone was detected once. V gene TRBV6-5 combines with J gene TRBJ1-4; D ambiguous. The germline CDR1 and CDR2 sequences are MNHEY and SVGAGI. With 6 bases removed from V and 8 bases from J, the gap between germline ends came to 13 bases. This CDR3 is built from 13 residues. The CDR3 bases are TGTGCCAGCAGCAAGATTCTCGGGGAAAAACTGTTTTTT. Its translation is CASSKILGEKLFF.

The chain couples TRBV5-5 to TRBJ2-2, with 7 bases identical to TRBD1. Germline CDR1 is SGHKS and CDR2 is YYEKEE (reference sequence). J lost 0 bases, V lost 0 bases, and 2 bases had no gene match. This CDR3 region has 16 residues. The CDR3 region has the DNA TGTGCCAGCAGCTTGGGAGGGGGCTCGAACACCGGGGAGCTGTTTTTT. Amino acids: CASSLGGGSNTGELFF.

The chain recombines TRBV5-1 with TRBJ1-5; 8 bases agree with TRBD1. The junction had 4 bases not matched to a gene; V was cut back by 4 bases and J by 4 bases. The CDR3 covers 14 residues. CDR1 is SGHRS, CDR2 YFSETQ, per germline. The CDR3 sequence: CASSPGQENQPQHF. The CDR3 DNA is TGCGCCAGCAGCCCGGGACAGGAGAATCAGCCCCAGCATTTT.

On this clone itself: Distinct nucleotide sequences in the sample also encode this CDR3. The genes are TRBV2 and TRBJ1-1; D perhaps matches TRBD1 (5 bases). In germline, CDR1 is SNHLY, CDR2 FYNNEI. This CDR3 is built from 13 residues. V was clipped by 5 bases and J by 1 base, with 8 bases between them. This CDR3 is CASSLDRNTEAFF. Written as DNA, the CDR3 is TGTGCCAGCAGTTTAGACAGGAACACTGAAGCTTTCTTT.

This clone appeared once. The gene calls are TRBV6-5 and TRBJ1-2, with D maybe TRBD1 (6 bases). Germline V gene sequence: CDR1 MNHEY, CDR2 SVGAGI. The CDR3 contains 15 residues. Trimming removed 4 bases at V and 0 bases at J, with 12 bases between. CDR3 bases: TGTGCCAGCAGTTCAGGAGGACAGACTAACTATGGCTACACCTTC. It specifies CASSSGGQTNYGYTF.

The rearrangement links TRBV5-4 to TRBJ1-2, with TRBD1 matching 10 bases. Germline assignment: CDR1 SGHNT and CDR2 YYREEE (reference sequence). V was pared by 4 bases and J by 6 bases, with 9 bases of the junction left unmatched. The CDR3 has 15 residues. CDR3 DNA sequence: TGTGCCAGCAGCCCGCCACGGGACAGGGGAGATGGCTACACCTTC. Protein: CASSPPRDRGDGYTF. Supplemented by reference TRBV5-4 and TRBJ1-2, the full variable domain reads ETGVTQSPTHLIKTRGQQVTLRCSSQSGHNTVSWYQQALGQGPQFIFQYYREEENGRGNFPPRFSGLQFPNYSSELNVNALELDDSALYLCASSPPRDRGDGYTFGSGTRLTVV.